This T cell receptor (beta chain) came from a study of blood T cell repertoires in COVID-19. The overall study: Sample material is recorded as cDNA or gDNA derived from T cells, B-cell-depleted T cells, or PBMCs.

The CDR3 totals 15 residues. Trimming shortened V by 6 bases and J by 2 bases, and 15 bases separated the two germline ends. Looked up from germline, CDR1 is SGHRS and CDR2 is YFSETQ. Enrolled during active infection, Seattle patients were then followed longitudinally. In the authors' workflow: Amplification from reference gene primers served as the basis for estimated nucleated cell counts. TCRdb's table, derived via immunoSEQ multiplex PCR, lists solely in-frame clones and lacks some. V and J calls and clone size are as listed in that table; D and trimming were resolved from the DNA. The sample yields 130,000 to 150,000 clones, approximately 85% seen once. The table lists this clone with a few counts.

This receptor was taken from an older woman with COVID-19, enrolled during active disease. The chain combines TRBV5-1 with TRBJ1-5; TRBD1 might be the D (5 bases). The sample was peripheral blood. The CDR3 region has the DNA TGCGCCAGCAAGAGGACACAGGACCGCAATCAGCCCCAGCATTTT. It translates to CASKRTQDRNQPQHF.